A single T cell receptor beta chain is shown here with its context. Germline assignment: CDR1 SNHLY and CDR2 FYNNEI. The CDR3 is made up of 13 amino acids. V gave up 8 bases and J gave up 4 bases, with 12 bases separating them. The data derive from a study of blood T cell repertoires in COVID-19. TCRdb's table, derived via immunoSEQ multiplex PCR, lists solely in-frame clones and lacks some. The data contain about 72,000 clones, around 82% of them singletons. This receptor was identified in a man aged 55 to 69 with acute or convalescent COVID-19. Sequences were obtained from peripheral blood. The chain carries TRBV2 and TRBJ2-1; D is perhaps TRBD1 (5 bases). In nucleotides, the CDR3 is TGTGCCAGCGGCGGACAAACATACAATGAGCAGTTCTTC. Residues: CASGGQTYNEQFF.